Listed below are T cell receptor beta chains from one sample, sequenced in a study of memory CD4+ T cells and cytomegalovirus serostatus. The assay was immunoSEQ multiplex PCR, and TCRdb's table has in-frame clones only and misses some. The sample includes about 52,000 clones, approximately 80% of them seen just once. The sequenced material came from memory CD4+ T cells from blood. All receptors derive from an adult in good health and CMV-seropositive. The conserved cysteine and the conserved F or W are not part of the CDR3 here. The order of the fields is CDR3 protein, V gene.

ASSSTTGNYGYT,TRBV5-1
SVGHLSYEQY,TRBV29-1
ASSAGGKDTQY,TRBV30
ASSPTVSPDNEQF,TRBV11-2
ASSLTGTSSGNTIY,TRBV7-3
ASSFDGGAYEQY,TRBV7-2
ASSIRLAGTDTQY,TRBV19
ASSSRDRPWNEKLF,TRBV28
ASSRGPNYGYT,TRBV6-4
ASSTGGTSFNEQF,TRBV28
ASSLAGTSRTPIY,TRBV13
ASSPQGKAF,TRBV28
ASIVRDRGLPYEQY,TRBV23-1
ATSRSRKVRDYGYT,TRBV15
ASSESRGGNQPQH,TRBV2
ASTTGLSYNEQF,TRBV27
ASSLGTGGFGYT,TRBV11-2
ASSSGQGPAGYGYT,TRBV19
ASSKTTNTEAF,TRBV19
ASLGLAGNQNTQY,TRBV6-1
ASSYSRWGGQPQH,TRBV6-5
ASSRLQGGFVRNNEQF,TRBV27
ATSRAGGVTGELF,TRBV15
ASRLHPSGANVLT,TRBV9
ASSLRRLYSPLH,TRBV5-6
ASSFDRVAY,TRBV7-2
AWSKSLLNNEQF,TRBV30
ASSPRLAGANTGELF,TRBV19
ASSDLGFNYGYT,TRBV6-1
ASSLVRGKADTQY,TRBV7-2
ASSPIQGLASHEQY,TRBV5-4
ASSYGGPPYNSPLH,TRBV6-6
SVDRGSEDTQY,TRBV29-1